This TCR beta chain was identified in a study of regulatory T cells in long-lasting Graves disease. Looking at the study overall: The definition of persistent Graves' disease was over 5 years of antithyroid drugs with positive TSH receptor antibodies.

Study results and limitations: Among samples with persistent disease, TRBV28, TRBJ1-2 and TRBJ2-5 were favored.

The CDR3 sequence is 13 residues long. V was pared by 5 bases and J by 5 bases, with 10 bases between. Germline CDR1 SEHNR, CDR2 FQNEAQ (reference sequence). Arm-PCR of CDR3 regions and iRepertoire HTBI primers were used to build TCR beta libraries. MiXCR, run by TCRdb on the multiplex PCR reads, gives a single entry per CDR3 protein. The repertoire includes about 300,000 distinct CDR3 sequences, under 25% of them detected once, and approximately 60% sits in the top ten. This clonotype was recorded a few times. The antigen is not known. Stated time point: persistent/refractory GD, antithyroid drugs over 5 years with positive TRAb. Making the TCR library involved RNA that had been extracted from PBMCs. From an endocrinology department in Xi'an, China, came the patients.

This clonotype was sampled from a female donor with Graves disease. V and J are TRBV7-9 and TRBJ1-5; TRBD1 is a possible D gene (5 bases). The material sequenced was peripheral blood mononuclear cells (PBMCs), taken when the disease was refractory, from a patient treated with antithyroid drugs. CDR3 bases: TGTGCCAGCAGCGCCTCAGGGTATCAGCCCCAGCATTTT. This gives the protein CASSASGYQPQHF.